The T cell receptor (beta chain) under discussion was sequenced for a study of lymphopenia after photon versus proton radiotherapy. Study-level findings and limits: After the lymphocyte nadir, photon-treated repertoires showed oligoclonal expansion, especially of CD8+ Temra cells.

Deletions cut 2 bases from V and 4 bases from J, with 12 bases between. This CDR3 has 14 amino acids. The germline gives CDR1 MDHEN, CDR2 SYDVKM. Clones were read by immunoSEQ multiplex PCR, and TCRdb kept only the in-frame ones, dropping some. Among approximately 25,000 clones listed, about 82% were seen once. This clone appeared a few times. Antigen specificity is unknown. Material: peripheral blood, obtained from a patient treated with proton-based radiotherapy. The chain combines TRBV28 with TRBJ2-7; D call uncertain. The sequence came from a woman in her 70s with pancreatic cancer. The CDR3 reads CASSLPRAEYEQYF. The CDR3 nucleotides are TGTGCCAGCAGTTTACCCCGGGCAGAATACGAGCAGTACTTC.